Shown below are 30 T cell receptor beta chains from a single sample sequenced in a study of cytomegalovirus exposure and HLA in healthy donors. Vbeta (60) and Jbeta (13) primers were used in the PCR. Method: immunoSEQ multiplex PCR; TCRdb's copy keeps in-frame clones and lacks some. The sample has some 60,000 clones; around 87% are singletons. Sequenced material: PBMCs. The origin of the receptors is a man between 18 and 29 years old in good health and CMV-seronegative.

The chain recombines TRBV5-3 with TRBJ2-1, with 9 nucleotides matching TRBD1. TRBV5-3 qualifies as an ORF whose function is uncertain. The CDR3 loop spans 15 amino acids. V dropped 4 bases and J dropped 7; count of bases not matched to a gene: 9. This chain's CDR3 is CARSPGTGMKNEQFF. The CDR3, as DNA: TGTGCCAGAAGCCCCGGGACAGGGATGAAGAATGAGCAGTTCTTC.

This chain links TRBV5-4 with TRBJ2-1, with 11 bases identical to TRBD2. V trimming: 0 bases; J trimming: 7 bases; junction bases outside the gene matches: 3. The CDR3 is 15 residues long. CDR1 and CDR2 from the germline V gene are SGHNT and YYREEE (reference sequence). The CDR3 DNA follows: TGTGCCAGCAGCTTGGTAGCGGGGGGGCCGAATGAGCAGTTCTTC. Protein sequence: CASSLVAGGPNEQFF. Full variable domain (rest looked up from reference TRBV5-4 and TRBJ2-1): ETGVTQSPTHLIKTRGQQVTLRCSSQSGHNTVSWYQQALGQGPQFIFQYYREEENGRGNFPPRFSGLQFPNYSSELNVNALELDDSALYLCASSLVAGGPNEQFFGPGTRLTVL.

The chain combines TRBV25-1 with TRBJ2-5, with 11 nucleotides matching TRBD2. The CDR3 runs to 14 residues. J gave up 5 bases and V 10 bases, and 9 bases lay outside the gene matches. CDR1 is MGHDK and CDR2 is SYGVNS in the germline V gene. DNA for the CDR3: TGTGCCAACAAATCGGCTAGCGGGGGGGAGACCCAGTACTTC. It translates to CANKSASGGETQYF.

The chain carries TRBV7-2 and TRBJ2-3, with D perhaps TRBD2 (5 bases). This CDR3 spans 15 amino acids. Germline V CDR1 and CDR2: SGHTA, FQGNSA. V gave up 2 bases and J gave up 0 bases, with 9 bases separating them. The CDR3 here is CASSLTGISTDTQYF. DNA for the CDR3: TGTGCCAGCAGCTTAACGGGGATTAGCACAGATACGCAGTATTTT.

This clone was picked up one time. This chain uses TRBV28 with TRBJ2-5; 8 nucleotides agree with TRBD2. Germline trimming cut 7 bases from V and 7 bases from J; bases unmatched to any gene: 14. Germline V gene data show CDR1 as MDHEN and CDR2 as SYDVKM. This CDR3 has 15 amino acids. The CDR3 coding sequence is TGTGCCAGCACCTTTCTCTCGGGGGGGGCGGGGACCCAGTACTTC. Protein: CASTFLSGGAGTQYF.

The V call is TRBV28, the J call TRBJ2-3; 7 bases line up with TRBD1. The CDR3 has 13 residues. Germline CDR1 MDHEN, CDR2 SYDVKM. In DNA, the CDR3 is TGTGCGACCGGGACAGCTGGGGCAGATACGCAGTATTTT. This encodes CATGTAGADTQYF.

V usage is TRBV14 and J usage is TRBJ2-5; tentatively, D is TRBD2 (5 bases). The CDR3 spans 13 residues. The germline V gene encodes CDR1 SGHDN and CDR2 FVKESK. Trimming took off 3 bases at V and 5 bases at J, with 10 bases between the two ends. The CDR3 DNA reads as TGTGCCAGCAGCCAGGACCGAGGGGAGACCCAGTACTTC. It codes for CASSQDRGETQYF.

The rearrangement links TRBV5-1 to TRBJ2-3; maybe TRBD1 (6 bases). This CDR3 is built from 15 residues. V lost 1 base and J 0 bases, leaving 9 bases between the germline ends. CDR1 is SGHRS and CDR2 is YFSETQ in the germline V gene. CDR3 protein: CASSLRTASTDTQYF. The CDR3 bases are TGCGCCAGCAGCTTGCGGACAGCTAGCACAGATACGCAGTATTTT.

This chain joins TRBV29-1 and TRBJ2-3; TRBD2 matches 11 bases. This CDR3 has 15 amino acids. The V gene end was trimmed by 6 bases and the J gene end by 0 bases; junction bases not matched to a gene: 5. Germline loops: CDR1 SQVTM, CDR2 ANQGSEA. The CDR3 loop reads CSVGLAGLSTDTQYF. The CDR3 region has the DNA TGCAGCGTAGGACTAGCGGGCTTGAGCACAGATACGCAGTATTTT.

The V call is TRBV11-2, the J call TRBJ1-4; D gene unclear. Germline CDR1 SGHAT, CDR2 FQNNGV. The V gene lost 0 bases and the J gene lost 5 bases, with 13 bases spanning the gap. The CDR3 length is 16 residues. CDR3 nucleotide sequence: TGTGCCAGCAGCTTAGATCGGGTGATACCAAATGAAAAACTGTTTTTT. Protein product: CASSLDRVIPNEKLFF.

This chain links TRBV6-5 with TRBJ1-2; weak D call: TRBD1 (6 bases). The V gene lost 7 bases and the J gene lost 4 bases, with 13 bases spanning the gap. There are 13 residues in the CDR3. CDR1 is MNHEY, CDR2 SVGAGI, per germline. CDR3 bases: TGTGCCAGCACTACAGGGTTTAGCTATGGCTACACCTTC. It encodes CASTTGFSYGYTF.

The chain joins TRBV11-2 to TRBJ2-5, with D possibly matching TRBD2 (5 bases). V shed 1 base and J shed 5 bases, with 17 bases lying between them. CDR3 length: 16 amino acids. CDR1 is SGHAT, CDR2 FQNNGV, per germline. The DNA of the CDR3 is TGTGCCAGCAGCTTAGGCGGGTCAAGTCTATTGGAGACCCAGTACTTC. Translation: CASSLGGSSLLETQYF.

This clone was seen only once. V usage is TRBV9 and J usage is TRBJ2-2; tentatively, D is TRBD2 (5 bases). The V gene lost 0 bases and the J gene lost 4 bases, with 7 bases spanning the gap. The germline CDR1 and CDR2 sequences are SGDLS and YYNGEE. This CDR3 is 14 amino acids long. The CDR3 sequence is CASSVGGSTGELFF. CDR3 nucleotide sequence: TGTGCCAGCAGCGTAGGAGGGAGCACCGGGGAGCTGTTTTTT. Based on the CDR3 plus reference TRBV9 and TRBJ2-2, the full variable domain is DSGVTQTPKHLITATGQRVTLRCSPRSGDLSVYWYQQSLDQGLQFLIQYYNGEERAKGNILERFSAQQFPDLHSELNLSSLELGDSALYFCASSVGGSTGELFFGEGSRLTVL.

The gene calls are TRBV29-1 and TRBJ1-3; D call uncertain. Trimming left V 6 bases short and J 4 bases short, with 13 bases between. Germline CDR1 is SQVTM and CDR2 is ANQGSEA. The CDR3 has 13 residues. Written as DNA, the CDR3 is TGCAGCGTCGGAGGAGGAAGAGGAAACACCATATATTTT. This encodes CSVGGGRGNTIYF.

The DNA of the CDR3 is TGCAGCGCCTTGGGGGGTTTGAGCGGGGGGGACGAGCAGTACTTC. Its translation is CSALGGLSGGDEQYF. J is TRBJ2-7 and V is TRBV29-1, with TRBD2 matching 10 bases. The CDR3 extends over 15 amino acids. V lost 7 bases and J lost 5; bases outside the gene matches: 14. Looked up from germline, CDR1 is SQVTM and CDR2 is ANQGSEA.

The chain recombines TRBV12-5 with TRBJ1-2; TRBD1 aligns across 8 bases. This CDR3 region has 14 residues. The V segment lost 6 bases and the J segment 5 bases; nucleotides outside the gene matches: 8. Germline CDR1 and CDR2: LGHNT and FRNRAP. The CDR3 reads CASGSDGTGYGYTF. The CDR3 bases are TGTGCTAGTGGGAGTGACGGGACAGGATATGGCTACACCTTC. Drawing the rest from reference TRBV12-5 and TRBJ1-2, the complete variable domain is DARVTQTPRHKVTEMGQEVTMRCQPILGHNTVFWYRQTMMQGLELLAYFRNRAPLDDSGMPKDRFSAEMPDATLATLKIQPSEPRDSAVYFCASGSDGTGYGYTFGSGTRLTVV.

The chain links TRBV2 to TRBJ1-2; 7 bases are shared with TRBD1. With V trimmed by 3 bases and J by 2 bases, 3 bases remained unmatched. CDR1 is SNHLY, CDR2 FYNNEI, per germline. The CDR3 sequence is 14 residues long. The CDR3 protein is CASSDDRVNYGYTF. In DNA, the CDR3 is TGTGCCAGCAGTGACGACAGGGTCAACTATGGCTACACCTTC.

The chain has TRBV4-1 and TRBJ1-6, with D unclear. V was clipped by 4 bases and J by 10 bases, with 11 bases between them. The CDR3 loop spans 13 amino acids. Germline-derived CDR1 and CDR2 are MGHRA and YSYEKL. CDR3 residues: CASSPDGGSPLHF. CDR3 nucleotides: TGCGCCAGCAGCCCCGATGGCGGATCACCCCTCCACTTT.

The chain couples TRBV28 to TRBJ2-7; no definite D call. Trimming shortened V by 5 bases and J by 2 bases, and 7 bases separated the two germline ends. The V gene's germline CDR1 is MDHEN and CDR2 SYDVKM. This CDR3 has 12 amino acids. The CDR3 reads CASSQDPYEQYF. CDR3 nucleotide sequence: TGTGCCAGCAGTCAGGATCCCTACGAGCAGTACTTC. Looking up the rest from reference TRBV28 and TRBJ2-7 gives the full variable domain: DVKVTQSSRYLVKRTGEKVFLECVQDMDHENMFWYRQDPGLGLRLIYFSYDVKMKEKGDIPEGYSVSREKKERFSLILESASTNQTSMYLCASSQDPYEQYFGPGTRLTVT.

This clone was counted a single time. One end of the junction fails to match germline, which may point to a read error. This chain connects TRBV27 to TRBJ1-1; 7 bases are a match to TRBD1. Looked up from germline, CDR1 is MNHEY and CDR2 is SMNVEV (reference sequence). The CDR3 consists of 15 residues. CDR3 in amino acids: CASSLSGTANTEAFF. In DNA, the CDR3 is TGTGCCAGCAGTCTATCCGGGACAGCGAACACTGAAGCTTTCTTT.

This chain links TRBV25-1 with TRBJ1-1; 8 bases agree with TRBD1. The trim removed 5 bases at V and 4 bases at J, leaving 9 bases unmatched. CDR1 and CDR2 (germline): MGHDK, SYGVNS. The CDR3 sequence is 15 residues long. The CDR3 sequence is CASSPDRALGTEAFF. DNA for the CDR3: TGTGCCAGCAGTCCGGACAGGGCCTTGGGCACTGAAGCTTTCTTT.

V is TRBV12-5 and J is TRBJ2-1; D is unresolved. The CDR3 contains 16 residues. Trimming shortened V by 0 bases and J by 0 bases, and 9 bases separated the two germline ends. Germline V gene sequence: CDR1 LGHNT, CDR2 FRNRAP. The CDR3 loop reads CASGLVLGSSYNEQFF. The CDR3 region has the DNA TGTGCTAGTGGTTTGGTCTTGGGCAGCTCCTACAATGAGCAGTTCTTC.

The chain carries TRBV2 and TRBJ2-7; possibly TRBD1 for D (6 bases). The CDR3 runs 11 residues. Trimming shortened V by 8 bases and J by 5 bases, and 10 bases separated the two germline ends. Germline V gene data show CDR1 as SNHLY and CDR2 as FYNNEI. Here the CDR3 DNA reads TGTGCCAGCCTACAGGGAAACGAGCAGTACTTC. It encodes CASLQGNEQYF.

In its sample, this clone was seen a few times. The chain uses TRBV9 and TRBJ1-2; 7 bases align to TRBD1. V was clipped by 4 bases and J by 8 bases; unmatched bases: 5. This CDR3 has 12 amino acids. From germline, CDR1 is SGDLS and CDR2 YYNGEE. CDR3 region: CASSIQGEGYTF. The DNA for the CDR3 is TGTGCCAGCAGCATCCAGGGGGAAGGCTACACCTTC.

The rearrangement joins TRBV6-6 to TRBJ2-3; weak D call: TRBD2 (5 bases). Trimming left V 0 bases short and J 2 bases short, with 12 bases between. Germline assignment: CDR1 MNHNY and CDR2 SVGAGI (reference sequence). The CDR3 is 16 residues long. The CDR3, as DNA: TGTGCCAGCAGTTACTCGGCGGGCTCTGCCACAGATACGCAGTATTTT. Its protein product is CASSYSAGSATDTQYF.

The CDR3 reads CASSDRGNTEAFF. CDR3 bases: TGTGCCAGCAGTGACAGGGGGAACACTGAAGCTTTCTTT. This sequence joins TRBV6-5 and TRBJ1-1; 8 bases map to TRBD1. Germline V gives CDR1 MNHEY, CDR2 SVGAGI. This CDR3 has 13 residues. Trimming at V came to 5 bases and at J to 1 base, leaving 0 bases not matched to a gene.

The CDR3 spells CASSLATLRDSSNQPQHF. The CDR3 DNA is TGTGCCAGCAGCTTAGCGACACTCCGGGACAGTAGCAATCAGCCCCAGCATTTT. The chain employs TRBV7-6 and TRBJ1-5; the match to TRBD1 covers 7 bases. Germline V CDR1 and CDR2: SGHVS, FNYEAQ. V was pared by 0 bases and J by 0 bases, with 8 bases of the junction left unmatched. CDR3 size: 18 residues.

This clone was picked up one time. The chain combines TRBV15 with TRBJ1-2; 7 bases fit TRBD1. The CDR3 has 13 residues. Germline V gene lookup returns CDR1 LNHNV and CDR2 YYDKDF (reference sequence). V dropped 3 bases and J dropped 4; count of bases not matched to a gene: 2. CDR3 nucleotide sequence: TGTGCCACCAGCAGGACAGGGCTCTATGGCTACACCTTC. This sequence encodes CATSRTGLYGYTF.

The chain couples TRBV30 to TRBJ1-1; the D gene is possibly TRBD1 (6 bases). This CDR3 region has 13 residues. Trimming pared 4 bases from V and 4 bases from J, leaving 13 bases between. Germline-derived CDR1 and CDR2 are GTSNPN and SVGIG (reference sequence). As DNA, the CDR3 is TGTGCCTGGAAGGGGGAGGGGCCCACTGAAGCTTTCTTT. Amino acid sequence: CAWKGEGPTEAFF.

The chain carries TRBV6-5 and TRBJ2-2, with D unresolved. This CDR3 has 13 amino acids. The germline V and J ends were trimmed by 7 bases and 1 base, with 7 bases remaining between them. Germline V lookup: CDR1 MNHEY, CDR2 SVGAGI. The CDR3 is CASTYRNTGELFF. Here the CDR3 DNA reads TGTGCCAGCACCTACAGGAACACCGGGGAGCTGTTTTTT.